This T cell receptor beta chain was identified in a study of T cells in Graves' hyperthyroidism and ophthalmopathy. Study results and limitations: A model of 13 V-J pairs discriminated ophthalmopathy from stable hyperthyroidism. Progression to ophthalmopathy was predicted a median of about 6.6 months early.

This clonotype was detected many times. No antigen is known for it. Sequence at one end of the junction differs from germline and may be a read error. For the diagnoses, clinical symptoms, serum thyroxine and TRAb, thyroid ultrasound and orbital computed tomography were used. Germline CDR1 reads MDHEN; CDR2 reads SYDVKM. This CDR3 has 14 residues. There were TCR beta CDR3 regions amplified from RNA transcripts. HTBI primers were used for first-round RT-PCR of the TCR CDR3. TCRdb re-called the multiplex PCR reads through MiXCR, storing one row per CDR3 protein. The sample records about 610,000 distinct CDR3 sequences, about 15% being singletons.

The material sequenced was blood. This sequence was found in a woman aged 40 to 50 with Graves' ophthalmopathy. This sequence joins TRBV28 and TRBJ1-1; D is ambiguous. The CDR3 loop is CASSLWTFSTEAFF. The CDR3 DNA reads TGTGCCAGCAGTCTATGGACTTTCAGCACTGAAGCTTTCTTT.